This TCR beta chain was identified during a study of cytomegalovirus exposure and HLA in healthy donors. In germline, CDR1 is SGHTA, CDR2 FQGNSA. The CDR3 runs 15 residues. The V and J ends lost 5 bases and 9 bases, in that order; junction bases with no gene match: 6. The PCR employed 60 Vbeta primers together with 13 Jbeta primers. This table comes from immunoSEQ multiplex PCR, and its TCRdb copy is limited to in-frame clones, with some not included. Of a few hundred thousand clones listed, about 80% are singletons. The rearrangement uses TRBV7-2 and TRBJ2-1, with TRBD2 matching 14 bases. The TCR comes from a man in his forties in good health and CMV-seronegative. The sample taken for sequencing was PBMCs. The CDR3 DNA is TGTGCCAGCAGCCCGGGACTAGCGGGAGCGGGTGAGCAGTTCTTC. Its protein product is CASSPGLAGAGEQFF.